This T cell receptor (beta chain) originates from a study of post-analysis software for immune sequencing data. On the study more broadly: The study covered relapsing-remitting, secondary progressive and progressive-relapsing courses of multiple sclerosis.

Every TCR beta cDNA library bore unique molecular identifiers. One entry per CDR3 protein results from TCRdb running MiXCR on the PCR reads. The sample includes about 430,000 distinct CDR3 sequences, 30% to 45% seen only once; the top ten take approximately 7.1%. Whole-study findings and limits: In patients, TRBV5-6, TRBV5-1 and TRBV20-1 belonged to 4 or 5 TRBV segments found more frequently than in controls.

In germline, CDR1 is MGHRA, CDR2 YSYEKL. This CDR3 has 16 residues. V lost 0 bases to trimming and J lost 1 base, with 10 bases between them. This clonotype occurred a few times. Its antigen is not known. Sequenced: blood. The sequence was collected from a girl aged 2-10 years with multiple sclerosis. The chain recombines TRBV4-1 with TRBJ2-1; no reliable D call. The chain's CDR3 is CASSQESRESYNEQFF. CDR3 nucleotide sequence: TGCGCCAGCAGCCAAGAATCAAGGGAATCCTACAATGAGCAGTTCTTC.